The present T cell receptor beta chain was sequenced within a study of Graves' ophthalmopathy and Graves' hyperthyroidism. Overall study results and limits: Blood repertoires reportedly contained most expanded thyroid clonotypes above 0.001 frequency. With about 71% sensitivity and about 72% specificity, the model predicted ophthalmopathy progression.

Amplification from RNA transcripts yielded the TCR beta CDR3 regions. First-round RT-PCR with HTBI primers preceded a second-round multiplex PCR. TCRdb redid the calling of the multiplex PCR reads with MiXCR, one entry per CDR3 protein. The data contain some 410,000 distinct CDR3 sequences, around 20% of them singletons. The CDR3 contains 17 residues. The V gene end was trimmed by 2 bases and the J gene end by 2 bases; junction bases not matched to a gene: 11. The V gene's germline CDR1 is MNHEY and CDR2 SVGEGT. The sample holds many counts of this clonotype. Antigen specificity is unknown. In this cohort's terms, stable hyperthyroidism meant no ophthalmopathy by 18 months of follow-up. Ineligible for inclusion were patients with other autoimmune diseases, uncontrolled infections, pregnancy or lactation.

The origin of this receptor is a young woman with stable Graves' hyperthyroidism. The sample was peripheral blood. The J gene is TRBJ2-5, the V gene TRBV6-2 or TRBV6-3, with 7 nucleotides matching TRBD1. CDR3 sequence (DNA): TGTGCCAGCAGTTACCGGCCAGGGGGTTGGGAGCAAGAGACCCAGTACTTC. Residues: CASSYRPGGWEQETQYF.